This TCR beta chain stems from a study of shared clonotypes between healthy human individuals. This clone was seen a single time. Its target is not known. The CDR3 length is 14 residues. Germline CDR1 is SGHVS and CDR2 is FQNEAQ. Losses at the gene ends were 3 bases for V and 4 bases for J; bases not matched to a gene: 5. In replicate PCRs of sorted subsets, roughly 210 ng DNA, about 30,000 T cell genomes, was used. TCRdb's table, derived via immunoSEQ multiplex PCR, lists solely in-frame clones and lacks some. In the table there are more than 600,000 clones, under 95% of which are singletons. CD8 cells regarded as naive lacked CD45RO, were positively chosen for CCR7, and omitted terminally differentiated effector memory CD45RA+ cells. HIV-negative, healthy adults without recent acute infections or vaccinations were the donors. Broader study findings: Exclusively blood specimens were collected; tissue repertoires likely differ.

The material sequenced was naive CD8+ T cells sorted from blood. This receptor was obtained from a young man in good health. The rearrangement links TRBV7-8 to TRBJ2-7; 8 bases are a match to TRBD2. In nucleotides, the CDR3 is TGTGCCAGCAGCTTGGGCGCGGGAGGATACGAGCAGTACTTC. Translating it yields CASSLGAGGYEQYF. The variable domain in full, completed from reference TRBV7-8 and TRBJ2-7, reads GAGVSQSPRYKVAKRGQDVALRCDPISGHVSLFWYQQALGQGPEFLTYFQNEAQLDKSGLPSDRFFAERPEGSVSTLKIQRTQQEDSAVYLCASSLGAGGYEQYFGPGTRLTVT.